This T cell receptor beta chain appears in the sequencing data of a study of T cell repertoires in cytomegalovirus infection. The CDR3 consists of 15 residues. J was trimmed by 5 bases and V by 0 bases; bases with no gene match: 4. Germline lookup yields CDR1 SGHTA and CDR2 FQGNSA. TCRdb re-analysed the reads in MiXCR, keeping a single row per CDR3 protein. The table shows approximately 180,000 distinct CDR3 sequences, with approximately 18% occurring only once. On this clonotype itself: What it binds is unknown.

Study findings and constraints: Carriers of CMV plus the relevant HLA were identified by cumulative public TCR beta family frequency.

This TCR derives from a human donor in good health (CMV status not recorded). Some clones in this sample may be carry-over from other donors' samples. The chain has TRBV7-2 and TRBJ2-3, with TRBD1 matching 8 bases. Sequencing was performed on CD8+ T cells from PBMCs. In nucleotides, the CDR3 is TGTGCCAGCAGCTTAGCCGGACAGGGAATAGATACGCAGTATTTT. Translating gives CASSLAGQGIDTQYF.